Detailed here is one T cell receptor (beta chain). The sample belongs to a study of CD8 T cells in Susac syndrome. Random hexamers were used to reverse transcribe roughly 0.5 to 1 ug of RNA. Across 54 Vbeta and 13 Jbeta, TCR beta CDR3 was amplified with immunoSEQ multiplex PCR. TCRdb reanalysed the immunoSEQ multiplex PCR reads using MiXCR and keeps one entry per CDR3 protein. The table shows more than 90,000 distinct CDR3 sequences, with 85% to 95% occurring only once. The sequenced target, TCR beta, came from blood CD8+ and CD4+ T cells. The multiple sclerosis controls were treatment-naive patients affected by stable or active relapsing-remitting disease. This TCR was sampled from a human donor with multiple sclerosis. Sample: CD4+ T cells from PBMCs.

DNA for the CDR3: TGTGCCAGTAGTATCTCCACACCCGACACAGATACGCAGTATTTT. Protein: CASSISTPDTDTQYF. The gene calls are TRBV19 and TRBJ2-3; D is uncertain. CDR3 size: 15 residues. Between the trimmed V and J ends, which lost 3 bases and 2 bases, there was a span of 12 bases. Germline CDR1 and CDR2: LNHDA and SQIVND (reference sequence).